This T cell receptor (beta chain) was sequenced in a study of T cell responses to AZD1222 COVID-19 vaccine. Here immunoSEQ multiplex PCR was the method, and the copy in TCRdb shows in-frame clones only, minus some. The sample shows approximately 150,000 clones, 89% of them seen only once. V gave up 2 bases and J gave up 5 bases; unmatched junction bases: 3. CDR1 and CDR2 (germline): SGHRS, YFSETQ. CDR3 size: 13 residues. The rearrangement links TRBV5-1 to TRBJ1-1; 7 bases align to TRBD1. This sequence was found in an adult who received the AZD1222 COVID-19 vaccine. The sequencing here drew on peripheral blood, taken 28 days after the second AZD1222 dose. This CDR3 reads CASSFPGGTEAFF. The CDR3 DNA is TGCGCCAGCAGCTTTCCAGGGGGTACTGAAGCTTTCTTT.